Presented here are 17 T cell receptor beta chains from one specimen sequenced in a study of shared clonotypes between healthy human individuals. TCRdb's copy holds only in-frame clones and misses some; the assay was immunoSEQ multiplex PCR. The sample includes around 720,000 clones, 55% to 85% of them seen just once. The sequencing input was memory CD4+ T cells sorted from blood. Documented subset: CD45RA-negative fraction. The receptors were sampled from a woman under 40 in good health.

The rearrangement links TRBV5-8 to TRBJ1-2; D remains unclear. The CDR3 runs 13 residues. The ends were cut back, 0 bases at V and 7 bases at J, with 10 bases in the middle. Germline V gives CDR1 SGHTS, CDR2 YDEGEE. CDR3 amino acids: CASSLGGSGGYTF. The CDR3 DNA sequence: TGTGCCAGCAGCTTGGGTGGGTCCGGTGGCTACACCTTC.

This clone was counted between two and nine times. This specimen includes other DNA sequences encoding the same CDR3. This sequence joins TRBV5-1 and TRBJ1-1; 7 bases line up with TRBD1. Germline loops: CDR1 SGHRS, CDR2 YFSETQ. With 4 bases clipped from V and 5 bases from J, the junction kept 8 bases outside the gene matches. This CDR3 is 14 amino acids long. CDR3 bases: TGCGCCAGCAGCCCCGGACAGGAGGGGACTGAAGCTTTCTTT. Translating it yields CASSPGQEGTEAFF.

V and J are TRBV28 and TRBJ2-7; no reliable D call. V lost 5 bases to trimming and J lost 5 bases, with 13 bases between them. The CDR3 is 13 residues long. CDR1 and CDR2 (germline): MDHEN, SYDVKM. The CDR3 reads CASSGTNGNEQYF. The CDR3 nucleotides read TGTGCCAGCAGTGGCACAAACGGCAACGAGCAGTACTTC. The full variable domain, with the rest looked up from reference TRBV28 and TRBJ2-7, is DVKVTQSSRYLVKRTGEKVFLECVQDMDHENMFWYRQDPGLGLRLIYFSYDVKMKEKGDIPEGYSVSREKKERFSLILESASTNQTSMYLCASSGTNGNEQYFGPGTRLTVT.

This clone was seen only a few times. J is TRBJ2-1 and V is TRBV2, with 7 nucleotides matching TRBD2. The CDR3 runs to 15 residues. Germline CDR1 SNHLY, CDR2 FYNNEI. The V and J ends lost 6 bases and 6 bases, in that order; junction bases with no gene match: 11. Here the CDR3 reads CASSNPVGGSNEQFF. The DNA of the CDR3 is TGTGCCAGCAGCAACCCCGTCGGCGGGAGCAATGAGCAGTTCTTC.

The CDR3 bases are TGTGCCAGCACAGCCGGGACTAGCGGTACCGGGGAGCTGTTTTTT. Its translation: CASTAGTSGTGELFF. This chain uses TRBV2 with TRBJ2-2; 11 positions match TRBD2. Per the germline V gene, CDR1 is SNHLY and CDR2 is FYNNEI. CDR3 length: 15 amino acids. V lost 7 bases to trimming and J lost 5 bases; unmatched junction nucleotides: 6.

The chain recombines TRBV7-6 with TRBJ2-7, with 10 bases matching TRBD1. Trimming removed 5 bases from V and 7 bases from J; junction bases left unmatched: 8. Germline V gives CDR1 SGHVS, CDR2 FNYEAQ. The CDR3 spans 14 residues. The CDR3, as DNA: TGTGCCAGCAGCGAGGGGACAGGGGCGCGAGAGCAGTACTTC. It yields the protein CASSEGTGAREQYF.

V usage is TRBV2 and J usage is TRBJ2-3; 10 positions match TRBD1. The CDR3 is 15 residues long. The trim removed 0 bases at V and 6 bases at J, leaving 3 bases unmatched. The germline V gene has CDR1 SNHLY and CDR2 FYNNEI. CDR3 region: CASSEAGTGADTQYF. CDR3 DNA: TGTGCCAGCAGTGAAGCGGGGACAGGGGCTGATACGCAGTATTTT.

The chain carries TRBV28 and TRBJ1-2; perhaps TRBD1 as D (5 bases). V was cut by 6 bases and J by 8 bases, with 22 bases left in between. This CDR3 has 15 amino acids. CDR1 is MDHEN, CDR2 SYDVKM, per germline. Written as DNA, the CDR3 is TGTGCCAGCAGCCCAAACCCGGGACCCACCGGGGGCTACACCTTC. It encodes CASSPNPGPTGGYTF.

The chain carries TRBV6-1 and TRBJ1-5; the D gene is possibly TRBD1 (6 bases). V was pared by 8 bases and J by 7 bases, with 15 bases between. The CDR3 has 13 amino acids. The V gene's germline CDR1 is MNHNS and CDR2 SASEGT. The chain's CDR3 is CASVQGEGQPQHF. CDR3 nucleotide sequence: TGTGCCAGCGTACAGGGAGAGGGACAGCCCCAGCATTTT.

The chain employs TRBV4-1 and TRBJ2-7; either TRBD1 or TRBD2 may fit D (5 bases each). The CDR3 is 14 residues long. Per the germline V gene, CDR1 is MGHRA and CDR2 is YSYEKL. Trimming stripped 3 bases from V and 3 bases from J, with 12 bases between. For the CDR3, the DNA is TGCGCCAGCAGCCAGGGGGACGAGCGCTACGAGCAGTACTTC. Translation: CASSQGDERYEQYF.

This chain connects TRBV20-1 to TRBJ2-5; no clear D gene. Germline V gene data show CDR1 as DFQATT and CDR2 as SNEGSKA (reference sequence). Trimming took 1 base from V and 4 from J, leaving 4 bases between them. CDR3 length: 11 amino acids. CDR3 coding DNA: TGCAGTGCTAGAGCCCTAGAGACCCAGTACTTC. Its translation is CSARALETQYF.

CDR3 protein: CASGLVLAGTSTDTQYF. The CDR3 DNA reads TGTGCTAGTGGTTTGGTCCTAGCGGGGACTAGCACAGATACGCAGTATTTT. The chain employs TRBV12-5 and TRBJ2-3, with 9 bases lining up with TRBD2. CDR1 is LGHNT, CDR2 FRNRAP, per germline. Trimming took 0 bases from V and 0 from J; bases not matched to a gene: 4. This CDR3 is built from 17 residues. Full variable domain (missing parts from reference TRBV12-5 and TRBJ2-3): DARVTQTPRHKVTEMGQEVTMRCQPILGHNTVFWYRQTMMQGLELLAYFRNRAPLDDSGMPKDRFSAEMPDATLATLKIQPSEPRDSAVYFCASGLVLAGTSTDTQYFGPGTRLTVL.

The rearrangement uses TRBV21-1 and TRBJ2-1; TRBD1 is the table's D call and was not checked against the DNA. TRBV21-1 has pseudogene status. This CDR3 is built from 19 residues. The CDR3 here is CASRKRGLVGPNMDNEQFF. The CDR3 DNA follows: TGTGCCAGCAGGAAAAGGGGATTGGTCGGGCCCAATATGGACAATGAGCAGTTCTTC.

The chain links TRBV7-2 to TRBJ1-1, with D perhaps matching TRBD1 (5 bases). In germline, CDR1 is SGHTA, CDR2 FQGNSA. Deletions cut 4 bases from V and 4 bases from J, with 16 bases between. This CDR3 has 15 amino acids. In DNA form, the CDR3 reads TGTGCCAGCAGCTCACCGGGACGACCAACCACTGAAGCTTTCTTT. Translated, it gives CASSSPGRPTTEAFF.

This chain connects TRBV2 to TRBJ1-5; D uncertain. Germline V gene lookup returns CDR1 SNHLY and CDR2 FYNNEI. This CDR3 region has 16 residues. The V and J ends lost 5 bases and 2 bases respectively, with 16 bases between them. CDR3 residues: CASSPREGTGNQPQHF. CDR3 coding DNA: TGTGCCAGCAGTCCCCGAGAGGGAACGGGCAATCAGCCCCAGCATTTT.

The chain links TRBV7-2 to TRBJ2-5; 9 bases are a match to TRBD2. The V gene's germline CDR1 is SGHTA and CDR2 FQGNSA. The V and J ends lost 5 bases and 4 bases, in that order; junction bases with no gene match: 2. The CDR3 is 13 residues long. The CDR3 nucleotides are TGTGCCAGCAGCCTACTAGCGGGAGAGACCCAGTACTTC. Translated: CASSLLAGETQYF.

As concerns this clone: The junction shows a germline mismatch at one end, possibly a read error. This rearrangement joins TRBV11-2 to TRBJ2-1; 8 bases map to TRBD1. The CDR3 loop spans 13 amino acids. The germline V gene has CDR1 SGHAT and CDR2 FQNNGV. CDR3 nucleotide sequence: TGTGCCAGCAGCTTACAACAGGGGGTTGGGTGGGTCTTC. This sequence encodes CASSLQQGVGWVF.